Described below is a single T cell receptor beta chain sequence and its context. Its target is unknown. V trimming: 1 base; J trimming: 6 bases; junction bases outside the gene matches: 8. The CDR3 has 16 amino acids. Germline V gene data show CDR1 as DFQATT and CDR2 as SNEGSKA (reference sequence). The data stem from a study of T cells in Graves' hyperthyroidism and ophthalmopathy. Background on the study: Peripheral blood specimens were obtained at initial diagnosis, prior to any treatment. Overall study findings and caveats: Blood samples included most of the expanded thyroid clonotypes exceeding 0.001.

This sample holds PBMCs from less than 13 ml fresh peripheral blood. Amplification of TCR beta CDR3 regions used RNA as the template. The TCR CDR3 was amplified in a first-round RT-PCR using the HTBI primer set. TCRdb ran MiXCR on the multiplex PCR reads and lists one entry per CDR3 protein. This sample has some 740,000 distinct CDR3 sequences; 11% to 15% occur once, and the top ten carry 9.5% to 13%. The sequence was collected from a young woman with Graves' hyperthyroidism. The sample comprised blood. The V gene is TRBV20-1, the J gene TRBJ1-5; 11 bases agree with TRBD1. The CDR3 bases are TGCAGTGCTAGAGGCGGGGAGGACAGGGGGCTTCAGCCCCAGCATTTT. Protein sequence: CSARGGEDRGLQPQHF.